This TCR beta chain was found in a study of CD8 T cell repertoires and HIV-1 epitope variants. The CDR3 loop spans 16 amino acids. The germline V gene has CDR1 SNHLY and CDR2 FYNNEI. With 6 bases clipped from V and 6 bases from J, the junction kept 6 bases outside the gene matches. Some clones are missing from TCRdb's copy, which holds only in-frame ones; the method was immunoSEQ multiplex PCR. This sample has 4,500 to 6,500 clones, with under 70% found just once. Comment on this clone: Its antigen is currently unknown.

This TCR came from a male donor with HIV. The chain combines TRBV2 with TRBJ2-2; 14 positions match TRBD2. Input material: cultured CD8+ T cells derived from PBMCs. Here the CDR3 reads CASSPPGLAGAGELFF. The DNA for the CDR3 is TGTGCCAGCAGCCCTCCGGGACTAGCGGGAGCCGGGGAGCTGTTTTTT.